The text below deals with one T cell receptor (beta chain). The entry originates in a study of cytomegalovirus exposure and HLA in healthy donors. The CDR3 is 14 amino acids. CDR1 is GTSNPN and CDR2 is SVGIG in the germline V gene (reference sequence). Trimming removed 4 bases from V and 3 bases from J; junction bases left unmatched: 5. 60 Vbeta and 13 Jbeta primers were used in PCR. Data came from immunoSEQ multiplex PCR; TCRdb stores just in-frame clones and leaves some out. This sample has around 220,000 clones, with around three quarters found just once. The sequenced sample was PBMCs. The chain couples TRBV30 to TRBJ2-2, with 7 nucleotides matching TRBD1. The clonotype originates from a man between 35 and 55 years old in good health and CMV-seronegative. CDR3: CAWTQGPYTGELFF. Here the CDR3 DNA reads TGTGCCTGGACACAGGGGCCCTACACCGGGGAGCTGTTTTTT.